This passage covers 30 T cell receptor beta chains from one sample sequenced in a study of identical twins. TCRdb ran MiXCR on the 5' RACE reads and lists one entry per CDR3 protein. The repertoire holds approximately 500,000 distinct CDR3 sequences, with 15% as singletons. In addition, the sample was reused for a study of yellow fever vaccine responses in identical twins.

Sequencing was performed on CD4+ T cells sorted from blood. The receptors shown here come from a young woman in good health.

The table lists this clonotype with a few counts. The chain uses TRBV12-3 or TRBV12-4 and TRBJ2-7; D may be TRBD2 (6 bases). The CDR3 covers 15 residues. V shed 5 bases and J shed 9 bases, with 23 bases lying between them. CDR3 in amino acids: CASSPRTNAMTGQYF. CDR3 DNA: TGTGCCAGCAGTCCCCGGACTAATGCGATGACGGGGCAGTACTTC.

This clonotype was detected only a few times. The J gene is TRBJ1-1, the V gene TRBV5-1; 8 bases align to TRBD1. The CDR3 spans 16 residues. The V and J ends lost 4 bases and 4 bases, in that order; junction bases with no gene match: 12. The germline V gene encodes CDR1 SGHRS and CDR2 YFSETQ. The CDR3 loop is CASSPRTGTGITEAFF. Here the CDR3 DNA reads TGCGCCAGCAGCCCCAGGACCGGGACAGGTATCACTGAAGCTTTCTTT. Variable domain in full (rest from reference TRBV5-1 and TRBJ1-1): KAGVTQTPRYLIKTRGQQVTLSCSPISGHRSVSWYQQTPGQGLQFLFEYFSETQRNKGNFPGRFSGRQFSNSRSEMNVSTLELGDSALYLCASSPRTGTGITEAFFGQGTRLTVV.

The chain links TRBV7-8 to TRBJ2-1; 9 nucleotides align to TRBD2. Trimming cost V 5 bases and J 4 bases; bases outside gene matches: 9. CDR3 length: 16 residues. Germline lookup yields CDR1 SGHVS and CDR2 FQNEAQ. CDR3 nucleotide sequence: TGTGCCAGCAGCCCAGGGGTCGCGGGAGGGTACAATGAGCAGTTCTTC. Translating gives CASSPGVAGGYNEQFF.

The rearrangement links TRBV28 to TRBJ2-1, with 7 nucleotides matching TRBD1. V gave up 3 bases and J gave up 7 bases; unmatched junction bases: 6. The CDR3 is made up of 14 amino acids. Germline CDR1 and CDR2: MDHEN and SYDVKM. CDR3 nucleotide sequence: TGTGCCAGCAGTTTTCCGGACAGGCGGAATGAGCAGTTCTTC. Translating it yields CASSFPDRRNEQFF.

V is TRBV5-1 and J is TRBJ2-5; D ambiguous. The CDR3 extends over 15 amino acids. V lost 1 base and J lost 0, with 10 bases in between. Looked up from germline, CDR1 is SGHRS and CDR2 is YFSETQ. The CDR3 sequence: CASSLYGRNQETQYF. DNA of the CDR3: TGCGCCAGCAGCTTGTATGGACGGAACCAAGAGACCCAGTACTTC.

This clonotype was observed at least ten times. The gene calls are TRBV5-1 and TRBJ1-1, with a tentative D call TRBD1 (6 bases). The CDR3 runs to 14 residues. Germline CDR1 is SGHRS and CDR2 is YFSETQ. V was trimmed by 4 bases and J by 1 base, leaving 11 bases between them. In nucleotides, the CDR3 is TGCGCCAGCAGCCCTATGACAGGGAACACTGAAGCTTTCTTT. Translated: CASSPMTGNTEAFF.

V is TRBV3-1 and J is TRBJ2-2, with D maybe TRBD1 (6 bases). The V end lost 0 bases, the J end lost 5 bases, and 10 bases lay between the germline ends. The CDR3 spans 15 residues. Germline V CDR1 and CDR2: LGHDT, YNNKEL (reference sequence). CDR3 sequence: CASSQDEGGTGELFF. The CDR3 DNA reads TGTGCCAGCAGCCAAGATGAAGGGGGAACCGGGGAGCTGTTTTTT.

The V gene is TRBV24-1, the J gene TRBJ2-6; D perhaps matches TRBD2 (5 bases). CDR3 size: 16 residues. The V gene's germline CDR1 is KGHDR and CDR2 SFDVKD. The V end was cut by 4 bases, the J end by 2 bases, with 11 bases between. The CDR3, as DNA: TGTGCCACCAGTGACCCAACTAGTACTGGGGCCAACGTCCTGACTTTC. Amino acids: CATSDPTSTGANVLTF.

This clonotype has a handful of counts. J is TRBJ1-4 and V is TRBV7-9; a possible D gene is TRBD1 (5 bases). Germline CDR1 reads SEHNR; CDR2 reads FQNEAQ (reference sequence). The CDR3 has 13 residues. Trimming took 11 bases from V and 0 from J, leaving 10 bases between them. CDR3 in amino acids: CAFQGATNEKLFF. The CDR3 bases are TGTGCCTTCCAGGGCGCAACTAATGAAAAACTGTTTTTT.

The V and J genes are TRBV3-1 and TRBJ2-1; TRBD2 matches 7 bases. J was trimmed by 0 bases and V by 4 bases; bases with no gene match: 6. The CDR3 covers 16 residues. CDR1 is LGHDT, CDR2 YNNKEL, per germline (reference sequence). The CDR3 is CASSRGGLSSYNEQFF. The CDR3 coding sequence is TGTGCCAGCAGCCGGGGGGGTTTGAGCTCCTACAATGAGCAGTTCTTC.

This clonotype was picked up many times. The chain's CDR3 is CSVEDRGTGLGNEQFF. The DNA for the CDR3 is TGCAGCGTTGAAGATCGGGGGACAGGGCTCGGCAATGAGCAGTTCTTC. The chain uses TRBV29-1 and TRBJ2-1; 9 bases match TRBD1. The germline CDR1 and CDR2 sequences are SQVTM and ANQGSEA. The CDR3 is made up of 16 amino acids. Germline trimming cut 0 bases from V and 6 bases from J; bases unmatched to any gene: 9.

This clonotype was seen a handful of times. The CDR3 here is CASSFGTSGAYTQYF. Here the CDR3 DNA reads TGTGCCAGCAGTTTTGGGACTAGCGGGGCCTATACGCAGTATTTT. V gene TRBV12-3 or TRBV12-4 combines with J gene TRBJ2-3, with 13 bases matching TRBD2. After removal of 3 bases from V and 7 bases from J, the junction contained 4 bases not matched to a gene. CDR3 size: 15 residues.

This chain connects TRBV4-1 to TRBJ2-4; D may be TRBD1 (6 bases). This CDR3 spans 17 amino acids. CDR1 MGHRA and CDR2 YSYEKL come from the germline V gene. V was cut by 3 bases and J by 1 base, with 16 bases left in between. CDR3 in amino acids: CASSQDLRGFAKNIQYF. CDR3 nucleotide sequence: TGCGCCAGCAGCCAGGATCTCAGGGGCTTCGCCAAAAACATTCAGTACTTC.

The chain recombines TRBV19 with TRBJ2-6, with 7 bases identical to TRBD1. Germline V CDR1 and CDR2: LNHDA, SQIVND (reference sequence). After removal of 6 bases from V and 1 base from J, the junction contained 9 bases not matched to a gene. This CDR3 spans 17 amino acids. CDR3 nucleotide sequence: TGTGCCAGTAGCGGGACAGCTTTTCTGTCTGGGGCCAACGTCCTGACTTTC. This translates into CASSGTAFLSGANVLTF.

This clonotype occurred a few times. The chain links TRBV5-1 to TRBJ2-1; TRBD1 matches at 7 bases. The CDR3 spans 15 residues. Germline CDR1 SGHRS, CDR2 YFSETQ. The ends lost 3 bases at V and 0 bases at J; junction bases unmatched: 3. The CDR3 DNA reads as TGCGCCAGCAGCTCAGGGGGTCTCTCCTACAATGAGCAGTTCTTC. It translates to CASSSGGLSYNEQFF.

At least ten counts were recorded for this clonotype. This chain connects TRBV5-1 to TRBJ2-3; either TRBD1 or TRBD2 may fit D (5 bases each). The V end lost 4 bases, the J end lost 5 bases, and 11 bases lay between the germline ends. Germline V gives CDR1 SGHRS, CDR2 YFSETQ. This CDR3 is 13 amino acids long. The CDR3 is CASSAGTGDTQYF. DNA of the CDR3: TGCGCCAGCAGCGCAGGGACGGGAGATACGCAGTATTTT.

This clonotype has just a few counts. The chain recombines TRBV10-3 with TRBJ1-2, with TRBD1 matching 10 bases. V was clipped by 7 bases and J by 7 bases; unmatched bases: 6. Germline V gives CDR1 ENHRY, CDR2 SYGVKD. The CDR3 sequence is 13 residues long. This CDR3 is CAINSDRGAGYTF. The CDR3 nucleotides are TGTGCCATCAACTCGGACAGGGGGGCTGGCTACACCTTC.

The chain carries TRBV2 and TRBJ1-6; no definite D call. CDR3 length: 15 residues. In germline, CDR1 is SNHLY, CDR2 FYNNEI. V lost 6 bases and J lost 6, with 15 bases in between. The chain's CDR3 is CASSLSNRPNSPLHF. As DNA, the CDR3 is TGTGCCAGCAGCCTATCGAATCGTCCTAATTCACCCCTCCACTTT.

With respect to this clonotype: Since a much larger clone is just one base distant, this may be a read error. This chain joins TRBV12-3 or TRBV12-4 and TRBJ2-2; a possible D gene is TRBD1 (6 bases). The CDR3 totals 15 residues. CDR3 sequence: CASCFQGPATGELFF. Here the CDR3 DNA reads TGTGCCAGCTGTTTTCAGGGGCCGGCCACCGGGGAGCTGTTTTTT.

The chain recombines TRBV5-1 with TRBJ2-5; weak D call: TRBD2 (6 bases). The CDR3 has 14 residues. Germline values: CDR1 SGHRS, CDR2 YFSETQ. Deletions cut 4 bases from V and 1 base from J, with 11 bases between. This CDR3 reads CASSSREPQETQYF. CDR3 DNA: TGCGCCAGCAGCAGCCGGGAGCCCCAAGAGACCCAGTACTTC.

The sample holds a few counts of this clonotype. The chain employs TRBV11-2 and TRBJ2-1; D remains ambiguous. This CDR3 is built from 16 residues. Germline lookup yields CDR1 SGHAT and CDR2 FQNNGV. Trimming stripped 5 bases from V and 3 bases from J, with 17 bases between. The CDR3 here is CASSPVTGRSYNEQFF. The CDR3 DNA follows: TGTGCCAGCAGCCCCGTGACCGGACGGAGCTACAATGAGCAGTTCTTC.

The chain combines TRBV20-1 with TRBJ1-5; maybe TRBD1 (5 bases). V lost 3 bases to trimming and J lost 3 bases, with 9 bases between them. CDR3 length: 13 amino acids. Per the germline V gene, CDR1 is DFQATT and CDR2 is SNEGSKA (reference sequence). CDR3 residues: CSASEQDNQPQHF. The CDR3 nucleotides read TGCAGTGCTAGCGAACAGGACAATCAGCCCCAGCATTTT.

The rearrangement uses TRBV20-1 and TRBJ2-2, with D unclear. This CDR3 comprises 16 residues. Trimming stripped 0 bases from V and 0 bases from J, with 11 bases between. Germline V gene sequence: CDR1 DFQATT, CDR2 SNEGSKA (reference sequence). The CDR3 spells CSARDGRWPNTGELFF. The CDR3 DNA is TGCAGTGCTAGAGATGGGCGGTGGCCGAACACCGGGGAGCTGTTTTTT.

This clonotype was counted between two and nine times. The genes are TRBV12-3 or TRBV12-4 and TRBJ2-1, with D hard to call. CDR3 length equals 17 residues. V was trimmed by 8 bases and J by 3 bases, leaving 23 bases between them. The DNA for the CDR3 is TGTGCCAGCTCCCCTTCGGTAGGGTCCCTGAACTACAATGAGCAGTTCTTC. As protein: CASSPSVGSLNYNEQFF.

The table lists this clonotype with a few counts. The gene calls are TRBV5-1 and TRBJ2-1; 8 nucleotides line up with TRBD2. The CDR3 length is 15 residues. Germline-derived CDR1 and CDR2 are SGHRS and YFSETQ. After removal of 3 bases from V and 2 bases from J, the junction contained 4 bases not matched to a gene. The CDR3 region has the DNA TGCGCCAGCAGCTCAGCGGGGGAAACCTACAATGAGCAGTTCTTC. Translation: CASSSAGETYNEQFF.

This chain's CDR3 is CASSEGVDGNTIYF. CDR3 coding DNA: TGTGCCAGCAGTGAGGGGGTGGATGGAAACACCATATATTTT. The V call is TRBV25-1, the J call TRBJ1-3; a possible D gene is TRBD1 (5 bases). Germline V lookup: CDR1 MGHDK, CDR2 SYGVNS. The ends were cut back, 3 bases at V and 3 bases at J, with 9 bases in the middle. This CDR3 is 14 amino acids long.

The CDR3 reads CASSLTQEANYGYTF. As DNA, the CDR3 is TGTGCCAGCAGCCTCACGCAGGAAGCTAACTATGGCTACACCTTC. V is TRBV2 and J is TRBJ1-2; no clear D. This CDR3 spans 15 amino acids. V was trimmed by 6 bases and J by 0 bases, leaving 14 bases between them. Germline V lookup: CDR1 SNHLY, CDR2 FYNNEI.

The chain recombines TRBV7-3 with TRBJ2-1; D call uncertain. V was pared by 4 bases and J by 4 bases, with 8 bases between. From germline, CDR1 is SGHTA and CDR2 FQGTGA. This CDR3 comprises 13 residues. The CDR3 region is CASSSDIYNEQFF. CDR3 bases: TGTGCCAGCAGCTCCGACATTTACAATGAGCAGTTCTTC.

Only a few counts were recorded for this clonotype. The chain joins TRBV6-5 to TRBJ2-7, with 8 positions matching TRBD1. CDR1 is MNHEY and CDR2 is SVGAGI in the germline V gene. Trimming removed 8 bases from V and 4 bases from J; junction bases left unmatched: 10. The CDR3 contains 14 residues. In nucleotides, the CDR3 is TGTGCCAGCCGTTCCCAGGGGGCGCGGTACGAGCAGTACTTC. It codes for CASRSQGARYEQYF.

The chain uses TRBV20-1 and TRBJ2-7, with 7 bases fitting TRBD2. Per germline, CDR1 DFQATT and CDR2 SNEGSKA (reference sequence). Trimming took 6 bases from V and 6 from J; bases not matched to a gene: 11. The CDR3 has 13 amino acids. CDR3 loop: CSAMTSLLGEQYF. Here the CDR3 DNA reads TGCAGTGCCATGACTAGCCTTCTGGGCGAGCAGTACTTC.